Detailed here is one T cell receptor delta chain. Based on its abundance in the sample, this clone is medium-sized (0.01 to 0.1%). Its antigen remains undetermined. No much larger clonotype is one base removed from it; base qualities were not supplied. The entry originates in a study of gamma-delta T cells after stem cell transplantation listed by TCRdb under 2016. Libraries were built with RT-PCR. These reads were obtained on an Illumina MiSeq. TCRdb reran clone calling on the public reads with CATT; rows sharing one DNA sequence were then combined. In this sample the table shows 2,500 to 3,000 delta-chain clones, more than 7% of which occur a single time. The biggest ten clones account for approximately 8.3% of the sample. Trimming at the junction amounts to 0 bases on V and 2 bases on J, and the germline ends lie 16 bases apart. CDR1 and CDR2, looked up from the germline V gene, are GEAIGNYY and EKD. CDR3 length: 19 amino acids, cysteine to phenylalanine. The kept DNA is CDR3 alone, 57 bases in frame from the first base.

Sequences were obtained from gamma-delta T cells. The sequence derives from a human donor. It is not recorded whose cells these are; they may come from a transplant donor. The chain employs TRDV2 and TRDJ3; a tentative D match to TRDD3 spans 6 bases. The nucleotide sequence reads TGTGCCTGTGACACCGGCGGGGATTCACGGACCTGGGACACCCGACAGATGTTTTTC. Its product reads: CACDTGGDSRTWDTRQMFF.